These T cell receptor beta chains were read from a single sample in a study of blood T cell repertoires in COVID-19. Sequenced by immunoSEQ multiplex PCR; TCRdb stores in-frame clones only, minus some. Among around 460,000 clones listed, about 90% were seen once. Sample: peripheral blood. These receptors were obtained from a man younger than 30 with COVID-19, enrolled during active disease. The CDR3 runs from the conserved cysteine through the conserved F or W. Fields, in order: clone size, V gene, J gene, CDR3 length, D gene, CDR3 DNA, CDR3 protein. D genes are given only for firm matches. Clone size is given for some rows only: seen once, a few or many times, or a class if the clone is expanded.

size: -; V: TRBV11-3; J: TRBJ2-1; length: 15; D: TRBD2; DNA: TGTGCCAGCAGCACTATTGGCGGGAGTTACAATGAGCAGTTCTTC; CDR3: CASSTIGGSYNEQFF
size: -; V: TRBV6-1; J: TRBJ2-7; length: 18; D: TRBD2; DNA: TGTGCCAGCAGTGCGGCCAGGACCCAACTAGCGGACTCCTACGAGCAGTACTTC; CDR3: CASSAARTQLADSYEQYF
size: -; V: TRBV3-1/TRBV3-2; J: TRBJ2-3; length: 17; D: -; DNA: TGTGCCAGCAGCAACACAACTAGCCGGGTAGGGCCAGATACGCAGTATTTT; CDR3: CASSNTTSRVGPDTQYF
size: -; V: TRBV7-9; J: TRBJ2-1; length: 13; D: TRBD2; DNA: TGTGCCAGCAGCTTGCGGGGGGTCGATGAGCAGTTCTTC; CDR3: CASSLRGVDEQFF
size: -; V: TRBV6-5; J: TRBJ2-5; length: 15; D: TRBD2; DNA: TGTGCCAGCAAATCTAGCGGGGGGCACGGAGAGACCCAGTACTTC; CDR3: CASKSSGGHGETQYF
size: -; V: TRBV6-5; J: TRBJ1-6; length: 15; D: -; DNA: TGTGCCAGCAGTTACGGGCGCAGAAGAAATTCACCCCTCCACTTT; CDR3: CASSYGRRRNSPLHF
size: -; V: TRBV12-3/TRBV12-4; J: TRBJ2-5; length: 11; D: -; DNA: TGTGCCAGCAGTTTTCGAGAGACCCAGTACTTC; CDR3: CASSFRETQYF
size: -; V: TRBV7-8; J: TRBJ2-1; length: 16; D: TRBD2; DNA: TGTGCCAGCAGCTGGGGTCAAGCGGGGGGCGACAATGAGCAGTTCTTC; CDR3: CASSWGQAGGDNEQFF
size: -; V: TRBV2; J: TRBJ2-7; length: 14; D: -; DNA: TGTGCCAGCAGTGAAGCACCAGGTACGACCGAGCAGTACTTC; CDR3: CASSEAPGTTEQYF
size: -; V: TRBV27; J: TRBJ2-4; length: 15; D: -; DNA: TGTGCCAGCTCACGGGGTGGGGTAGCCAAAAACATTCAGTACTTC; CDR3: CASSRGGVAKNIQYF
size: -; V: TRBV6-5; J: TRBJ2-1; length: 15; D: -; DNA: TGTGCCAGCAGTTACTCTTCCTCGATAGTTGATGAGCAGTTCTTC; CDR3: CASSYSSSIVDEQFF
size: -; V: TRBV12-3/TRBV12-4; J: TRBJ1-5; length: 13; D: -; DNA: TGTGCCAGCAGTTATACAGGGAAACAGCCCCAGCATTTT; CDR3: CASSYTGKQPQHF
size: -; V: TRBV24-1; J: TRBJ1-5; length: 15; D: TRBD1; DNA: TGTGCCACCAGTGATTACAGGGGCCCCAATCAGCCCCAGCATTTT; CDR3: CATSDYRGPNQPQHF
size: -; V: TRBV11-2; J: TRBJ2-1; length: 17; D: TRBD2; DNA: TGTGCCAGCAGCTTAGGGAGACTAGCGGGGGCCCTGGGAGAGCAGTTCTTC; CDR3: CASSLGRLAGALGEQFF
size: -; V: TRBV29-1; J: TRBJ2-7; length: 11; D: -; DNA: TGCAGCTTACGTACCAGGGACGAGCAGTACTTC; CDR3: CSLRTRDEQYF
size: -; V: TRBV10-3; J: TRBJ2-2; length: 15; D: TRBD2; DNA: TGTGCCACCTCCCAAATAGCGGGAGAAACCGGGGAGCTGTTTTTT; CDR3: CATSQIAGETGELFF
size: -; V: TRBV5-3; J: TRBJ2-5; length: 11; D: -; DNA: TGTGCCAGAAGCTTTAGTGAGACCCAGTACTTC; CDR3: CARSFSETQYF
size: -; V: TRBV30; J: TRBJ1-2; length: 14; D: TRBD1; DNA: TGTGCCTGGAGTCCGGGACAGGGGGGTTATGGCTACACCTTC; CDR3: CAWSPGQGGYGYTF
size: -; V: TRBV27; J: TRBJ2-1; length: 15; D: -; DNA: TGTGCCAGCAGTTTAGACATGGCCTACAACAATGAGCAGTTCTTC; CDR3: CASSLDMAYNNEQFF
size: -; V: TRBV5-1; J: TRBJ2-1; length: 16; D: -; DNA: TGCGCCAGCAGCTTGTCACAGCCCGAGGGTGCATATGAGCAGTTCTTC; CDR3: CASSLSQPEGAYEQFF
size: -; V: TRBV6-5; J: TRBJ2-5; length: 14; D: TRBD1; DNA: TGTGCCAGCAGCCCGGGACAGGTGATCGGGACCCAGTACTTC; CDR3: CASSPGQVIGTQYF
size: -; V: TRBV2; J: TRBJ2-3; length: 17; D: -; DNA: TGTGCCAGCAGTGCACCCGGACATATCGGTTTAGCAGATACGCAGTATTTT; CDR3: CASSAPGHIGLADTQYF
size: -; V: TRBV19; J: TRBJ1-1; length: 17; D: -; DNA: TGTGCCAGTAGTATTATCGGCAGGGGAGGGATGAACACTGAAGCTTTCTTT; CDR3: CASSIIGRGGMNTEAFF
size: -; V: TRBV11-3; J: TRBJ1-6; length: 14; D: -; DNA: TGTGCCAGCAGCTTACGCGGCGACAATTCACCCCTCCACTTT; CDR3: CASSLRGDNSPLHF
size: -; V: TRBV4-2; J: TRBJ1-4; length: 15; D: -; DNA: TGTGCCAGCAGCCAAGGAAGCGACTCAAATGAAAAACTGTTTTTT; CDR3: CASSQGSDSNEKLFF
size: -; V: TRBV5-6; J: TRBJ2-2; length: 16; D: TRBD1; DNA: TGTGCCAGCAGCTCTTTCAGGGGGACGGGGACCGGGGAGCTGTTTTTT; CDR3: CASSSFRGTGTGELFF
size: once; V: TRBV3-1/TRBV3-2; J: TRBJ1-4; length: 16; D: TRBD1; DNA: TGTGCCAGCAGCCAAGGAGGGACAGGGGGCTATGAAAAACTGTTTTTT; CDR3: CASSQGGTGGYEKLFF
size: -; V: TRBV5-5; J: TRBJ1-4; length: 14; D: -; DNA: TGTGCCAGCAGCTTGCGGGGAACTAATGAAAAACTGTTTTTT; CDR3: CASSLRGTNEKLFF
size: -; V: TRBV24-1; J: TRBJ1-5; length: 15; D: TRBD1; DNA: TGTGCCACCAGTGATACCGGGACAGGACATCAGCCCCAGCATTTT; CDR3: CATSDTGTGHQPQHF
size: -; V: TRBV25-1; J: TRBJ2-7; length: 14; D: TRBD1; DNA: TGTGCCAGCAGTGAACCAGGACAGGGGGACGAGCAGTACTTC; CDR3: CASSEPGQGDEQYF
size: -; V: TRBV5-1; J: TRBJ2-1; length: 14; D: -; DNA: TGCGCCAGCAGCTCGGGGGGCGCCTACAATGAGCAGTTCTTC; CDR3: CASSSGGAYNEQFF
size: few; V: TRBV9; J: TRBJ2-2; length: 15; D: TRBD2; DNA: TGTGCCAGCAGCGTCCTAGCGGGGTCCACCGGGGAGCTGTTTTTT; CDR3: CASSVLAGSTGELFF
size: -; V: TRBV10-3; J: TRBJ2-2; length: 12; D: -; DNA: TGTGCCATCAGAACAGAGACCGGGGAGCTGTTTTTT; CDR3: CAIRTETGELFF
size: once; V: TRBV11-1; J: TRBJ1-1; length: 15; D: TRBD1; DNA: TGTGCCAGCAGCTCGCGTAACAGGGGAGGCACTGAAGCTTTCTTT; CDR3: CASSSRNRGGTEAFF
size: few; V: TRBV4-1; J: TRBJ1-3; length: 16; D: -; DNA: TGCGCCAGCAGCCAAGATGGAAGGGGCTCTGGAAACACCATATATTTT; CDR3: CASSQDGRGSGNTIYF
size: -; V: TRBV4-2; J: TRBJ2-6; length: 17; D: TRBD1; DNA: TGTGCCAGCAGCCACTGGACAGGGAACTCTGGGGCCAACGTCCTGACTTTC; CDR3: CASSHWTGNSGANVLTF
size: -; V: TRBV4-1; J: TRBJ1-2; length: 16; D: -; DNA: TGCGCCAGCAGTTCTCCTCCGGCGGGCCGCAAGTATGGCTACACCTTC; CDR3: CASSSPPAGRKYGYTF